This record concerns one TCR beta chain sequence. Its specificity is unknown. Amplifying from RNA transcripts, the study obtained TCR beta CDR3 regions. Second-round multiplex PCR followed a first-round RT-PCR using HTBI primers. Each CDR3 protein is one row after TCRdb ran MiXCR on the multiplex PCR reads. The sample gives around 1,000,000 distinct CDR3 sequences, 36% of which show up once; around 10% is in the top ten. The data are from a study of Graves' ophthalmopathy and Graves' hyperthyroidism. Findings of the study overall: Using a 13-signature model, the authors split ophthalmopathy from stable hyperthyroidism, with 87.88% sensitivity and approximately 78% specificity. Most expanded clonotypes in thyroid above 0.001 frequency also showed up in blood.

Germline CDR1 reads SGHVS; CDR2 reads FQNEAQ. The CDR3 consists of 13 residues. V was cut by 5 bases and J by 8 bases, with 10 bases left in between. Exclusion criteria comprised other autoimmune diseases, uncontrolled infections, pregnancy or lactation in patients. The sample consisted of peripheral blood or thyroid tissue (not recorded which). The chain carries TRBV7-8 and TRBJ1-6; D may be TRBD1 (5 bases). This TCR came from an adult man with Graves' hyperthyroidism. The CDR3 DNA sequence: TGTGCCAGCAGCGTACGGGGGGATTCACCCCTCCACTTT. The encoded protein is CASSVRGDSPLHF.